A single T cell receptor (beta chain) is shown here with its context. Its antigen is not identified. TCR sequencing used cDNA made by reverse transcription of extracted RNA. Here immunoSEQ multiplex PCR was the method, and the copy in TCRdb shows in-frame clones only, minus some. The sample records roughly 7,200 clones, about two thirds being singletons. This specimen comes from a study of CD8+ T cells in alopecia areata. Study context: Treated patients took oral tofacitinib at 5 to 10 mg twice daily. Findings and limits, study-wide: The study found TCR sharing across patients less clear than in mice, possibly for HLA reasons. Tofacitinib delivered significant drops in scalp clonality and in expanded CD8+ clones among the top 100. Alopecia totalis/universalis scalp especially showed more expanded CD8+ clones than normal scalp.

With 5 bases clipped from V and 6 bases from J, the junction kept 15 bases outside the gene matches. Germline V gene data show CDR1 as MNHEY and CDR2 as SMNVEV (reference sequence). This CDR3 region has 16 residues. Sample treatment: oral pan-JAK inhibitor, 5-10 mg twice daily. Alopecia areata patients gave lesional scalp punch biopsies and peripheral blood samples. This sequence was found in a human donor with alopecia areata. The genes are TRBV27 and TRBJ1-1; TRBD1 matches at 7 bases. The material sequenced was skin, taken at week 4, from a patient treated with tofacitinib. CDR3 bases: TGTGCCAGCAGTCTGCTGAGGGGGCCTTACGGCGCTGAAGCTTTCTTT. Protein: CASSLLRGPYGAEAFF.